One sample yielded the 27 T cell receptor beta chains listed below, sequenced in a study of blood T cell repertoires in COVID-19. Sequencing was performed with immunoSEQ multiplex PCR; in TCRdb, only in-frame clones are kept and a portion is missing. The table shows roughly 340,000 clones, with roughly 90% occurring only once. The sample consisted of peripheral blood. All receptors derive from a woman aged 25 to 39 with COVID-19, enrolled during active disease.

This clone was counted only a few times. The gene calls are TRBV3-1 (or the pseudogene TRBV3-2) and TRBJ1-2, with 11 bases identical to TRBD1. Germline CDR1 and CDR2: LGHDT and YNNKEL (reference sequence). The CDR3 loop spans 16 amino acids. The V and J ends lost 2 bases and 7 bases, in that order; junction bases with no gene match: 9. The CDR3 protein is CASSQLWTGGTGGYTF. As DNA, the CDR3 is TGTGCCAGCAGCCAACTGTGGACAGGGGGCACGGGTGGCTACACCTTC.

J is TRBJ1-1 and V is TRBV7-9, with D unclear. The germline V gene encodes CDR1 SEHNR and CDR2 FQNEAQ (reference sequence). The CDR3 is 12 residues long. V was trimmed by 5 bases and J by 11 bases, leaving 15 bases between them. CDR3 sequence (DNA): TGTGCCAGCAGCGGTGGGAGTCGGGAGGCTTTCTTT. This translates into CASSGGSREAFF. Complete variable domain (other parts from reference TRBV7-9 and TRBJ1-1): DTGVSQNPRHKITKRGQNVTFRCDPISEHNRLYWYRQTLGQGPEFLTYFQNEAQLEKSRLLSDRFSAERPKGSFSTLEIQRTEQGDSAMYLCASSGGSREAFFGQGTRLTVV.

The chain joins TRBV19 to TRBJ1-2; TRBD1 agrees at 7 bases. The CDR3 covers 17 residues. V was clipped by 5 bases and J by 1 base; unmatched bases: 13. In germline, CDR1 is LNHDA, CDR2 SQIVND (reference sequence). CDR3 DNA: TGTGCCAGTAGTCCAGGGGGGCAGGGCCGGATTAACTATGGCTACACCTTC. Protein sequence: CASSPGGQGRINYGYTF. Based on the CDR3 plus reference TRBV19 and TRBJ1-2, the full variable domain is DGGITQSPKYLFRKEGQNVTLSCEQNLNHDAMYWYRQDPGQGLRLIYYSQIVNDFQKGDIAEGYSVSREKKESFPLTVTSAQKNPTAFYLCASSPGGQGRINYGYTFGSGTRLTVV.

The V and J genes are TRBV5-1 and TRBJ2-1; 10 bases match TRBD2. The CDR3 has 17 residues. The V and J ends lost 4 bases and 4 bases, in that order; junction bases with no gene match: 11. Germline loops: CDR1 SGHRS, CDR2 YFSETQ. This CDR3 is CASSLWASGSKYNEQFF. CDR3 nucleotides: TGCGCCAGCAGCCTCTGGGCTAGCGGGAGTAAGTACAATGAGCAGTTCTTC.

This clone came up once. The rearrangement links TRBV4-3 to TRBJ2-3; no clear D. V was clipped by 4 bases and J by 0 bases, with 11 bases between them. The CDR3 contains 15 residues. The V gene's germline CDR1 is LGHNA and CDR2 YSLEER. In nucleotides, the CDR3 is TGCGCCAGCAGCCCTCGGTCCACTAGCACAGATACGCAGTATTTT. Translating it yields CASSPRSTSTDTQYF.

The chain has TRBV20-1 and TRBJ2-3; 10 positions match TRBD2. Germline CDR1 is DFQATT and CDR2 is SNEGSKA (reference sequence). CDR3 size: 11 residues. In DNA form, the CDR3 reads TGCGGGACTAGCGGCACAGATACGCAGTATTTT. It encodes CGTSGTDTQYF.

The V and J genes are TRBV11-2 and TRBJ2-1; D perhaps matches TRBD2 (6 bases). Trimming cost V 1 base and J 5 bases, with 9 bases left between them. This CDR3 region has 14 residues. The germline CDR1 and CDR2 sequences are SGHAT and FQNNGV. The CDR3 spells CASSLGLVNNEQFF. In DNA form, the CDR3 reads TGTGCCAGCAGCTTAGGACTAGTCAACAATGAGCAGTTCTTC.

The chain links TRBV20-1 to TRBJ2-4; 10 nucleotides line up with TRBD1. CDR1 and CDR2 from the germline V gene are DFQATT and SNEGSKA (reference sequence). This CDR3 spans 16 amino acids. The ends lost 3 bases at V and 5 bases at J; junction bases unmatched: 10. CDR3 nucleotides: TGCAGTGCTAGTCCAATGGACAGGGGGAGCCAAAACATTCAGTACTTC. This sequence encodes CSASPMDRGSQNIQYF.

The chain joins TRBV10-3 to TRBJ1-5; no reliable D call. The germline gives CDR1 ENHRY, CDR2 SYGVKD. CDR3 size: 16 residues. V was trimmed by 0 bases and J by 1 base, leaving 10 bases between them. The CDR3: CAISESVVGSNQPQHF. The CDR3 DNA is TGTGCCATCAGTGAGTCGGTTGTCGGGAGCAATCAGCCCCAGCATTTT.

This clone was observed once. V is TRBV6-1 and J is TRBJ2-1; TRBD1 is a possible D gene (5 bases). CDR1 and CDR2 from the germline V gene are MNHNS and SASEGT. The length of the CDR3 is 17 residues. The ends were cut back, 1 base at V and 0 bases at J, with 13 bases in the middle. CDR3 in DNA: TGTGCCAGCAGTGAAGTGCAGGGTCAGAGCTCCTACAATGAGCAGTTCTTC. This translates into CASSEVQGQSSYNEQFF.

This chain joins TRBV11-3 and TRBJ2-1; 7 bases match TRBD2. Germline CDR1 SGHNT, CDR2 YENEEA. Germline trimming cut 4 bases from V and 5 bases from J; bases unmatched to any gene: 8. The CDR3 totals 15 residues. The DNA of the CDR3 is TGTGCCAGCAGCTATTCCGGGACTACCAACAATGAGCAGTTCTTC. It encodes CASSYSGTTNNEQFF.

The chain uses TRBV18 and TRBJ1-2; 7 nucleotides align to TRBD1. The trim removed 10 bases at V and 2 bases at J, leaving 1 base unmatched. CDR3 size: 11 residues. Germline V gives CDR1 KGHSH, CDR2 LQKENI. CDR3 coding DNA: TGTGCCACGGGACAGAACTATGGCTACACCTTC. This encodes CATGQNYGYTF. Using reference TRBV18 and TRBJ1-2 for the parts outside the CDR3, the full variable domain is NAGVMQNPRHLVRRRGQEARLRCSPMKGHSHVYWYRQLPEEGLKFMVYLQKENIIDESGMPKERFSAEFPKEGPSILRIQQVVRGDSAAYFCATGQNYGYTFGSGTRLTVV.

V and J are TRBV5-3 and TRBJ1-6, with 9 bases identical to TRBD1. TRBV5-3 is designated an ORF whose function remains uncertain. The junction had 0 bases not matched to a gene; V was cut back by 1 base and J by 7 bases. The CDR3 covers 14 residues. In DNA form, the CDR3 reads TGTGCCAGAAGCTTGACAGGGGGCAATTCACCCCTCCACTTT. It is translated as CARSLTGGNSPLHF.

Concerning this clone: Within the sample, other DNA sequences also encode this same CDR3. CDR3 residues: CASSSGQNTEAFF. The CDR3 DNA reads TGTGCCTCATCAAGCGGGCAGAACACTGAAGCTTTCTTT. This chain connects TRBV18 to TRBJ1-1; D remains ambiguous. This CDR3 has 13 amino acids. The germline V gene encodes CDR1 KGHSH and CDR2 LQKENI. Trimming cost V 11 bases and J 1 base, with 14 bases left between them. The variable domain in full, with the rest retrieved from reference TRBV18 and TRBJ1-1, is NAGVMQNPRHLVRRRGQEARLRCSPMKGHSHVYWYRQLPEEGLKFMVYLQKENIIDESGMPKERFSAEFPKEGPSILRIQQVVRGDSAAYFCASSSGQNTEAFFGQGTRLTVV.

The chain links TRBV6-6 to TRBJ2-5, with D maybe TRBD1 (6 bases). CDR3 size: 15 residues. Trimming stripped 4 bases from V and 2 bases from J, with 14 bases between. Germline values: CDR1 MNHNY, CDR2 SVGAGI (reference sequence). CDR3 residues: CASSSPQQGQETQYF. The DNA of the CDR3 is TGTGCCAGCAGTTCCCCGCAACAGGGACAAGAGACCCAGTACTTC.

The rearrangement joins TRBV3-1 (or the pseudogene TRBV3-2) to TRBJ2-7; TRBD2 agrees at 7 bases. CDR3 length: 14 residues. Germline CDR1 LGHDT, CDR2 YNNKEL (reference sequence). Unmatched junction bases numbered 8, after V lost 5 bases and J lost 4 bases. CDR3 protein: CASSAPGLRYEQYF. DNA of the CDR3: TGTGCCAGCAGCGCCCCGGGACTAAGGTACGAGCAGTACTTC.

This clone was found once. This chain joins TRBV11-3 and TRBJ2-3; D is uncertain. CDR1 SGHNT and CDR2 YENEEA come from the germline V gene. With 0 bases removed from V and 4 bases from J, the gap between germline ends came to 5 bases. The CDR3 consists of 13 residues. The CDR3 bases are TGTGCCAGCAGCTTAGAAGGAGCAGATACGCAGTATTTT. Encoded protein: CASSLEGADTQYF.

The chain uses TRBV11-3 and TRBJ2-3; D unresolved. V lost 3 bases, J lost 0 bases, and 7 bases lay in between. This CDR3 is 14 amino acids long. In germline, CDR1 is SGHNT, CDR2 YENEEA. CDR3 loop: CASSFISSTDTQYF. In nucleotides, the CDR3 is TGTGCCAGCAGCTTCATTTCCAGCACAGATACGCAGTATTTT.

This clone was seen just once. V gene TRBV19 combines with J gene TRBJ2-1, with 7 bases matching TRBD2. The V gene's germline CDR1 is LNHDA and CDR2 SQIVND (reference sequence). Trimming took 1 base from V and 5 from J; bases not matched to a gene: 8. The CDR3 has 16 amino acids. CDR3: CASSIGGSGSDNEQFF. In DNA form, the CDR3 reads TGTGCCAGTAGTATAGGTGGTAGCGGGTCAGACAATGAGCAGTTCTTC.

The CDR3 protein is CASSQGANTEAFF. CDR3 nucleotide sequence: TGTGCCAGCAGCCAGGGGGCGAACACTGAAGCTTTCTTT. This chain uses TRBV4-2 with TRBJ1-1, with a possible D match to TRBD1 (6 bases). This CDR3 region has 13 residues. Germline-derived CDR1 and CDR2 are LGHNA and YNFKEQ. V was pared by 3 bases and J by 1 base, with 6 bases between.

The rearrangement uses TRBV4-1 and TRBJ1-2, with a tentative D call TRBD1 (5 bases). Germline loops: CDR1 MGHRA, CDR2 YSYEKL. CDR3 size: 13 residues. V lost 0 bases, J lost 8 bases, and 10 bases lay in between. CDR3 nucleotides: TGCGCCAGCAGCCAAGACGGGGGGTACGGCTACACCTTC. Translation gives CASSQDGGYGYTF.

V and J are TRBV6-2 or TRBV6-3 and TRBJ2-1; D remains ambiguous. The CDR3 totals 13 residues. Looked up from germline, CDR1 is MNHEY and CDR2 is SVGEGT. V lost 4 bases and J lost 5, with 9 bases in between. CDR3 in DNA: TGTGCCAGCAGTTGGGCCCGGAACAATGAGCAGTTCTTC. Translating it yields CASSWARNNEQFF.

V usage is TRBV28 and J usage is TRBJ2-1; D not resolved. Germline loops: CDR1 MDHEN, CDR2 SYDVKM. V was clipped by 3 bases and J by 0 bases, with 15 bases between them. This CDR3 is 17 amino acids long. The CDR3 DNA follows: TGTGCCAGCAGTTTTCTTCCCCTTCCGAGCTCCTACAATGAGCAGTTCTTC. Its translation: CASSFLPLPSSYNEQFF.

This chain joins TRBV12-3 or TRBV12-4 and TRBJ1-5; possibly TRBD1 for D (5 bases). V dropped 8 bases and J dropped 7 bases, with 12 bases sitting between them. The CDR3 contains 12 residues. The CDR3 loop is CASPLGGQPQHF. The CDR3 DNA reads TGTGCCAGCCCCCTGGGGGGGCAGCCCCAGCATTTT.

The genes are TRBV30 and TRBJ1-1, with D tentatively TRBD1 (6 bases). The CDR3 runs 15 residues. The germline V gene encodes CDR1 GTSNPN and CDR2 SVGIG (reference sequence). Trimming stripped 3 bases from V and 1 base from J, with 15 bases between. In nucleotides, the CDR3 is TGTGCCTGGAGCCCGCCGGGACATTGGAACACTGAAGCTTTCTTT. Its translation is CAWSPPGHWNTEAFF.

The chain is built from TRBV9 and TRBJ2-1, with D possibly being TRBD1 (5 bases). Trimming removed 0 bases from V and 4 bases from J, with 11 bases in between. This CDR3 contains 15 residues. Germline CDR1 and CDR2: SGDLS and YYNGEE. The CDR3 spells CASSVAGAPYNEQFF. CDR3 nucleotides: TGTGCCAGCAGCGTAGCTGGGGCCCCTTACAATGAGCAGTTCTTC.

The rearrangement joins TRBV4-2 to TRBJ1-1; a weak D match, TRBD1 (5 bases). Germline V gene sequence: CDR1 LGHNA, CDR2 YNFKEQ. Trimming removed 0 bases from V and 1 base from J, with 9 bases in between. This CDR3 spans 15 amino acids. CDR3 sequence: CASSQEPGRNTEAFF. The CDR3 nucleotides read TGTGCCAGCAGCCAAGAACCAGGGCGGAACACTGAAGCTTTCTTT.